These 7 T cell receptor beta chains came from one sample sequenced in a study of shared clonotypes between healthy human individuals. Repertoires were generated with immunoSEQ multiplex PCR, while TCRdb's copy carries only in-frame clones and drops some. Among more than 2 million clones listed, around 95% were seen once. What was sequenced was naive CD4+ T cells sorted from blood. Described subset: CD45RA+ positively selected. The receptors shown here come from a man between 18 and 29 years old in good health.

This chain uses TRBV9 with TRBJ2-3, with 9 positions matching TRBD1. This CDR3 is built from 16 residues. The V and J ends lost 3 bases and 1 base, in that order; junction bases with no gene match: 6. In germline, CDR1 is SGDLS, CDR2 YYNGEE. The CDR3 nucleotides are TGTGCCAGCAGCGGGCACCGGGACAGGGGCACAGATACGCAGTATTTT. It encodes CASSGHRDRGTDTQYF.

The chain links TRBV5-4 to TRBJ1-2, with D maybe TRBD1 (6 bases). Germline V gives CDR1 SGHNT, CDR2 YYREEE (reference sequence). V was pared by 4 bases and J by 1 base, with 11 bases between. There are 14 residues in the CDR3. The CDR3 loop is CASSRDNFNYGYTF. CDR3 coding DNA: TGTGCCAGCAGCCGGGACAACTTTAACTATGGCTACACCTTC.

The rearrangement links TRBV5-1 to TRBJ2-7, with 12 nucleotides matching TRBD1. In germline, CDR1 is SGHRS, CDR2 YFSETQ. The CDR3 has 18 residues. The trim removed 3 bases at V and 2 bases at J, leaving 12 bases unmatched. The CDR3 sequence: CASSSGTGGWLPTYEQYF. In DNA, the CDR3 is TGCGCCAGCAGCTCCGGGACAGGGGGCTGGCTCCCTACCTACGAGCAGTACTTC.

This rearrangement joins TRBV10-3 to TRBJ2-3; D may be TRBD1 or TRBD2 (6 bases each). The germline V gene has CDR1 ENHRY and CDR2 SYGVKD. Trimming took 7 bases from V and 2 from J, leaving 10 bases between them. CDR3 length: 13 amino acids. CDR3 nucleotides: TGTGCCATCATGAGGGGGGACACAGATACGCAGTATTTT. Translated, it gives CAIMRGDTDTQYF.

The J gene is TRBJ2-1, the V gene TRBV6-4; weak D call: TRBD2 (6 bases). V dropped 3 bases and J dropped 0 bases, with 9 bases sitting between them. The germline V gene has CDR1 MRHNA and CDR2 SNTAGT. This CDR3 region has 15 residues. CDR3 sequence: CASSERGSSYNEQFF. The CDR3 DNA reads TGTGCCAGCAGTGAACGGGGGAGCTCCTACAATGAGCAGTTCTTC.

The CDR3 is CATSRDLVVVGSGGAEAFF. The CDR3 DNA reads as TGTGCCACCAGCAGAGATCTAGTTGTGGTCGGGTCCGGGGGCGCTGAAGCTTTCTTT. The chain uses TRBV15 and TRBJ1-1; D may be TRBD1 (6 bases). The germline CDR1 and CDR2 sequences are LNHNV and YYDKDF (reference sequence). The CDR3 spans 19 residues. The ends were cut back, 0 bases at V and 6 bases at J, with 26 bases in the middle.

The rearrangement uses TRBV28 and TRBJ1-2, with D perhaps matching TRBD1 (6 bases). CDR1 is MDHEN, CDR2 SYDVKM, per germline. This CDR3 is 16 amino acids long. The V gene lost 4 bases and the J gene lost 10 bases, with 25 bases spanning the gap. The CDR3 is CASSSSGTTLIGVYTF. CDR3 bases: TGTGCCAGCAGTTCTTCCGGGACAACTCTCATCGGGGTCTACACCTTC.